A single sample is the source of the 8 T cell receptor beta chains below, sequenced in a study of blood T cells in healthy people across ages. Together with a sample-barcoded 5' primer, a J-beta primer mix was included in a second PCR lasting 7 to 11 cycles. TCRdb reprocessed the 5' RACE reads via MiXCR and lists one record per CDR3 protein. The data show 1,500,000 or so distinct CDR3 sequences, approximately 59% seen once. The sequenced sample was blood. Receptor source: a man younger than 35 in good health.

This sequence joins TRBV20-1 and TRBJ2-7; D is uncertain. The V gene's germline CDR1 is DFQATT and CDR2 SNEGSKA (reference sequence). V was shortened by 0 bases and J by 4 bases, with 7 bases between the two germline ends. This CDR3 comprises 12 residues. CDR3 in amino acids: CSARDMGYEQYF. CDR3 DNA sequence: TGCAGTGCTAGAGATATGGGTTACGAGCAGTACTTC.

This clonotype was seen only a few times. The chain employs TRBV20-1 and TRBJ1-2; TRBD1 is a possible D gene (6 bases). The germline V and J ends were trimmed by 0 bases and 4 bases, with 18 bases remaining between them. Looked up from germline, CDR1 is DFQATT and CDR2 is SNEGSKA (reference sequence). The CDR3 runs to 16 residues. In DNA, the CDR3 is TGCAGTGCTAGAGATAGTCAGCAGGGGCGCATCTATGGCTACACCTTC. This gives the protein CSARDSQQGRIYGYTF.

The chain uses TRBV12-3 or TRBV12-4 and TRBJ1-2; 7 positions match TRBD1. V lost 5 bases and J lost 2; bases outside the gene matches: 5. The CDR3 runs to 14 residues. Written as DNA, the CDR3 is TGTGCCAGCAGTATCCACAGGGGAAACTATGGCTACACCTTC. This encodes CASSIHRGNYGYTF.

The chain is built from TRBV7-2 and TRBJ2-1; D remains unclear. V lost 1 base to trimming and J lost 10 bases, with 11 bases between them. The length of the CDR3 is 13 residues. Looked up from germline, CDR1 is SGHTA and CDR2 is FQGNSA. The CDR3 region is CASSLEYVTEQFF. DNA for the CDR3: TGTGCCAGCAGCTTAGAGTATGTAACGGAGCAGTTCTTC.

A few counts support this clonotype. This sequence joins TRBV13 and TRBJ2-4; no reliable D call. This CDR3 comprises 15 residues. Germline V gene sequence: CDR1 PRHDT, CDR2 FYEKMQ (reference sequence). The V end lost 2 bases, the J end lost 7 bases, and 15 bases lay between the germline ends. CDR3 amino acids: CASSLSQRFRNIQYF. CDR3 in DNA: TGTGCCAGCAGCTTATCGCAGCGTTTCCGTAACATTCAGTACTTC.

The chain employs TRBV6-5 and TRBJ2-5; 9 bases line up with TRBD1. The end of the DNA is better explained by TRBJ2-4, so the J call may be wrong. CDR1 and CDR2 from the germline V gene are MNHEY and SVGAGI. The CDR3 has 14 residues. This chain's CDR3 is CAASPRTGENIQYF. CDR3 DNA: TGTGCCGCTTCCCCAAGGACAGGGGAAAACATTCAGTACTTC.

This chain joins TRBV5-1 and TRBJ2-6; a possible D gene is TRBD1 (5 bases). The CDR3 is 15 amino acids. The V gene's germline CDR1 is SGHRS and CDR2 YFSETQ. Trimming cost V 1 base and J 2 bases, with 7 bases left between them. This CDR3 is CASSLKGAGANVLTF. In DNA, the CDR3 is TGCGCCAGCAGCTTGAAAGGGGCTGGGGCCAACGTCCTGACTTTC.

The chain is built from TRBV20-1 and TRBJ1-5; D call uncertain. Germline CDR1 DFQATT, CDR2 SNEGSKA (reference sequence). Between the trimmed V and J ends, which lost 4 bases and 7 bases, there was a span of 17 bases. The CDR3 is 14 amino acids. CDR3 protein: CSANNKGTLQPQHF. CDR3 coding DNA: TGCAGTGCTAATAATAAGGGAACCCTCCAGCCCCAGCATTTT.